Following are 28 T cell receptor beta chains from one sample sequenced in a study of T cells in Graves' hyperthyroidism and ophthalmopathy. Regions amplified from RNA transcripts were the TCR beta CDR3 regions. The TCR CDR3 was amplified in a first-round RT-PCR using the HTBI primer set. TCRdb used MiXCR to reprocess the multiplex PCR reads, holding one entry per CDR3 protein. The sample has over 650,000 distinct CDR3 sequences; about 16% are singletons. Specimen: blood. The receptors were gathered from a man between 18 and 29 years old with Graves' hyperthyroidism.

CDR3 in DNA: TGCAGTGCTAGGATATCAGCGGGAGGGCCCGGGGAGCTGTTTTTT. As protein: CSARISAGGPGELFF. The rearrangement joins TRBV20-1 to TRBJ2-2, with TRBD2 identical over 10 bases. The CDR3 contains 15 residues. V gave up 3 bases and J gave up 6 bases; unmatched junction bases: 7. From germline, CDR1 is DFQATT and CDR2 SNEGSKA (reference sequence).

This clonotype showed up just a few times. The chain links TRBV9 to TRBJ2-2, with D perhaps TRBD2 (6 bases). The CDR3 is 15 residues long. The V end lost 7 bases, the J end lost 2 bases, and 15 bases lay between the germline ends. Looked up from germline, CDR1 is SGDLS and CDR2 is YYNGEE. CDR3 bases: TGTGCCAGCGGCGGGACGGAGGATAACACCGGGGAGCTGTTTTTT. It encodes CASGGTEDNTGELFF.

The table lists this clonotype with many counts. This sequence joins TRBV2 and TRBJ2-1, with 7 bases that match TRBD2. The CDR3 covers 14 residues. The V gene's germline CDR1 is SNHLY and CDR2 FYNNEI. The trim removed 8 bases at V and 4 bases at J, leaving 8 bases unmatched. This CDR3 reads CASRDGGSYNEQFF. The CDR3 DNA sequence: TGTGCCAGCCGCGACGGGGGGAGTTACAATGAGCAGTTCTTC.

This clonotype was found many times. This rearrangement joins TRBV28 to TRBJ2-7, with D possibly matching TRBD2 (6 bases). The CDR3 totals 16 residues. V shed 6 bases and J shed 0 bases, with 18 bases lying between them. Germline CDR1 is MDHEN and CDR2 is SYDVKM. The CDR3 sequence is CASSAAGTESSYEQYF. The CDR3 DNA reads TGTGCCAGCAGCGCCGCCGGGACTGAGAGCTCCTACGAGCAGTACTTC.

The chain is built from TRBV28 and TRBJ1-5, with 7 bases that match TRBD1. The CDR3 spans 15 residues. The V gene's germline CDR1 is MDHEN and CDR2 SYDVKM. The trim removed 3 bases at V and 7 bases at J, leaving 9 bases unmatched. CDR3 loop: CASSLQTGTGQPQHF. The DNA for the CDR3 is TGTGCCAGCAGTTTGCAGACAGGGACGGGACAGCCCCAGCATTTT.

Remarks on this clonotype: A read error may be the cause here, since a much bigger clone is one base away. The rearrangement joins TRBV20-1 to TRBJ2-7; D might be TRBD1 (5 bases). Germline CDR1 reads DFQATT; CDR2 reads SNEGSKA (reference sequence). The V end lost 6 bases, the J end lost 3 bases, and 21 bases lay between the germline ends. CDR3 length equals 15 residues. CDR3 sequence (DNA): TGCAGTGCCGGAAGGGGTACAAGGTCGGTCTACGAGCAGTACTTC. As protein: CSAGRGTRSVYEQYF.

V gene TRBV4-3 combines with J gene TRBJ2-4; no definite D call. The CDR3 spans 14 residues. CDR1 and CDR2 (germline): LGHNA, YSLEER. Trimming removed 5 bases at V and 0 bases at J, with 8 bases between. In nucleotides, the CDR3 is TGCGCCAGCAGCGAAACCCTAGCCAAAAACATTCAGTACTTC. Its protein product is CASSETLAKNIQYF.

This clonotype has ten or more counts. The chain recombines TRBV7-3 with TRBJ1-1; 7 nucleotides line up with TRBD1. The CDR3 totals 19 residues. The J segment lost 0 bases and the V segment lost 5 bases, leaving 18 bases of the junction unmatched. The germline gives CDR1 SGHTA, CDR2 FQGTGA. CDR3 protein: CASSPTGAQAGPLNTEAFF. As DNA, the CDR3 is TGTGCCAGCAGCCCCACAGGGGCACAGGCCGGACCTCTGAACACTGAAGCTTTCTTT.

This clonotype was observed a few times. The V and J genes are TRBV7-2 and TRBJ2-1, with a weak D call TRBD1 (8 bases). CDR1 is SGHTA and CDR2 is FQGNSA in the germline V gene. CDR3 length: 12 amino acids. CDR3 in amino acids: CVTGGGYNEQFF. The CDR3 nucleotides read TGTGTCACAGGGGGGGGCTACAATGAGCAGTTCTTC. Full variable domain (missing parts from reference TRBV7-2 and TRBJ2-1): GAGVSQSPSNKVTEKGKDVELRCDPISGHTALYWYRQSLGQGLEFLIYFQGNSAPDKSGLPSDRFSAERTGGSVSTLTIQRTQQEDSAVYLCVTGGGYNEQFFGPGTRLTVL.

This clonotype was recorded a few times. This rearrangement joins TRBV6-5 to TRBJ1-3; D gene ambiguous. The germline gives CDR1 MNHEY, CDR2 SVGAGI. This CDR3 comprises 13 residues. V was cut by 1 base and J by 9 bases, with 10 bases left in between. CDR3 sequence: CASSYLFGGTIYF. The CDR3 nucleotides read TGTGCCAGCAGTTACTTGTTCGGTGGCACCATATATTTT.

This clonotype was observed at least ten times. The chain couples TRBV7-2 to TRBJ2-7, with D tentatively TRBD2 (5 bases). Germline V gives CDR1 SGHTA, CDR2 FQGNSA. Trimming removed 1 base at V and 0 bases at J, with 13 bases between. The CDR3 is 16 amino acids. The CDR3 DNA reads TGTGCCAGCAGCTTAGTCGGAGGCGGTTTCTCCTACGAGCAGTACTTC. Amino acids: CASSLVGGGFSYEQYF. Drawing the rest from reference TRBV7-2 and TRBJ2-7, the complete variable domain is GAGVSQSPSNKVTEKGKDVELRCDPISGHTALYWYRQSLGQGLEFLIYFQGNSAPDKSGLPSDRFSAERTGGSVSTLTIQRTQQEDSAVYLCASSLVGGGFSYEQYFGPGTRLTVT.

V and J are TRBV6-1 and TRBJ2-3, with D possibly being TRBD2 (6 bases). The CDR3 totals 15 residues. V was shortened by 3 bases and J by 0 bases, with 10 bases between the two germline ends. Germline values: CDR1 MNHNS, CDR2 SASEGT. CDR3 in amino acids: CASSEDYSSTDTQYF. The CDR3 DNA reads TGTGCCAGCAGTGAGGACTATTCCAGCACAGATACGCAGTATTTT.

This clonotype has at least ten counts. The CDR3 bases are TGTGCCTACCTCGGCAGGGAGCAGCCCTACGAGCAGTACTTC. Protein product: CAYLGREQPYEQYF. The chain carries TRBV30 and TRBJ2-7; D may be TRBD1 or TRBD2 (5 bases each). This CDR3 is 14 amino acids long. V was pared by 7 bases and J by 2 bases, with 18 bases between. Germline lookup yields CDR1 GTSNPN and CDR2 SVGIG (reference sequence).

As regards this clonotype: Given a much more abundant clone one base away, this may be a read error. This chain links TRBV7-3 with TRBJ2-5, with D perhaps matching TRBD2 (5 bases). Per germline, CDR1 SGHTA and CDR2 FQGTGA. The CDR3 spans 13 residues. DNA for the CDR3: TGTACCAGCAGCGGCCGTAGGGAAGAGACCCAGTACTTC. As protein: CTSSGRREETQYF.

This clonotype occurred a few times. The chain carries TRBV19 and TRBJ2-5, with 10 bases that match TRBD1. Germline V CDR1 and CDR2: LNHDA, SQIVND (reference sequence). With 3 bases clipped from V and 4 bases from J, the junction kept 5 bases outside the gene matches. This CDR3 has 15 amino acids. CDR3 DNA: TGTGCCAGTAGTATGACAGGGGGCGAGGTAGAGACCCAGTACTTC. This encodes CASSMTGGEVETQYF.

This chain links TRBV7-2 with TRBJ2-3; D ambiguous. Between the trimmed V and J ends, which lost 1 base and 0 bases, there was a span of 11 bases. This CDR3 has 16 residues. Germline assignment: CDR1 SGHTA and CDR2 FQGNSA. This CDR3 reads CASSLGYGFSTDTQYF. CDR3 in DNA: TGTGCCAGCAGCTTAGGATACGGGTTTAGCACAGATACGCAGTATTTT.

This clonotype was counted at least ten times. The rearrangement joins TRBV27 to TRBJ2-6; possibly TRBD2 for D (6 bases). The CDR3 has 17 residues. Deletions cut 5 bases from V and 0 bases from J, with 14 bases between. CDR1 MNHEY and CDR2 SMNVEV come from the germline V gene (reference sequence). CDR3 amino acids: CASSRGLAASGANVLTF. CDR3 nucleotide sequence: TGTGCCAGCAGTCGGGGACTTGCAGCCTCTGGGGCCAACGTCCTGACTTTC. Combining the CDR3 with reference TRBV27 and TRBJ2-6 gives the whole variable domain EAQVTQNPRYLITVTGKKLTVTCSQNMNHEYMSWYRQDPGLGLRQIYYSMNVEVTDKGDVPEGYKVSRKEKRNFPLILESPSPNQTSLYFCASSRGLAASGANVLTFGAGSRLTVL.

This clonotype occurred many times. V is TRBV6-2 or TRBV6-3 and J is TRBJ1-1; the D gene is possibly TRBD1 (6 bases). CDR1 MNHEY and CDR2 SVGEGT come from the germline V gene. Trimming shortened V by 5 bases and J by 3 bases, and 13 bases separated the two germline ends. The CDR3 loop spans 14 amino acids. CDR3 in DNA: TGTGCCAGCAGTCTTACAGGGATTGACACTGAAGCTTTCTTT. Amino acid sequence: CASSLTGIDTEAFF.

This clonotype was recorded many times. The V call is TRBV28, the J call TRBJ2-7, with unresolved D. V gave up 6 bases and J gave up 3 bases, with 21 bases separating them. Germline V gene sequence: CDR1 MDHEN, CDR2 SYDVKM. This CDR3 has 16 amino acids. The CDR3 sequence: CASSYITSSPNYEQYF. CDR3 nucleotide sequence: TGTGCCAGCAGCTACATAACCTCCTCTCCTAACTACGAGCAGTACTTC.

This clonotype has a handful of counts. The V and J genes are TRBV2 and TRBJ2-2; 8 bases match TRBD1. Germline V gene sequence: CDR1 SNHLY, CDR2 FYNNEI. The CDR3 has 14 residues. V was clipped by 5 bases and J by 7 bases; unmatched bases: 6. CDR3 coding DNA: TGTGCCAGCAGTTCCCAGGGGGCCGTCGGGGAGCTGTTTTTT. It encodes CASSSQGAVGELFF.

This clonotype was detected a few times. The V and J genes are TRBV6-5 and TRBJ2-3; D unresolved. CDR3 size: 13 residues. The V end was cut by 0 bases, the J end by 3 bases, with 4 bases between. Germline values: CDR1 MNHEY, CDR2 SVGAGI. The DNA of the CDR3 is TGTGCCAGCAGTTACTCCCAGACAGATACGCAGTATTTT. Translating it yields CASSYSQTDTQYF.

This clonotype was seen a few times. The V and J genes are TRBV11-2 and TRBJ2-4; TRBD1 or TRBD2 may be the D gene (6 bases each). Germline loops: CDR1 SGHAT, CDR2 FQNNGV. V was clipped by 1 base and J by 2 bases, with 24 bases between them. The CDR3 has 20 amino acids. DNA for the CDR3: TGTGCCAGCAGCTTAGGAAGGGGGGTGACAGGATTTAGTCCCAAAAACATTCAGTACTTC. Encoded protein: CASSLGRGVTGFSPKNIQYF.

This clonotype was seen a few times. The rearrangement uses TRBV19 and TRBJ2-1; the D call may be TRBD1 or TRBD2 (5 bases each). V lost 5 bases, J lost 11 bases, and 13 bases lay in between. The CDR3 is made up of 12 amino acids. Germline values: CDR1 LNHDA, CDR2 SQIVND (reference sequence). CDR3: CASSPPSGQQFF. Written as DNA, the CDR3 is TGTGCCAGTAGTCCGCCCTCGGGACAGCAGTTCTTC.

The gene calls are TRBV11-3 and TRBJ2-1, with 12 bases aligning to TRBD2. Losses at the gene ends were 0 bases for V and 6 bases for J; bases not matched to a gene: 6. Germline V gene data show CDR1 as SGHNT and CDR2 as YENEEA. CDR3 length equals 17 residues. The CDR3 DNA follows: TGTGCCAGCAGCTTAGATTCGGCTAGCGGGAGGGCCAATGAGCAGTTCTTC. It codes for CASSLDSASGRANEQFF.

The V gene is TRBV18, the J gene TRBJ1-2; D is perhaps TRBD1 (5 bases). Trimming pared 2 bases from V and 0 bases from J, leaving 16 bases between. CDR3 length: 17 residues. Germline-derived CDR1 and CDR2 are KGHSH and LQKENI. The CDR3: CASSPSPRAGANYGYTF. CDR3 coding DNA: TGTGCCAGCTCACCATCCCCCAGGGCAGGAGCTAACTATGGCTACACCTTC.

The V gene is TRBV11-3, the J gene TRBJ2-2, with 10 bases lining up with TRBD1. V lost 4 bases to trimming and J lost 3 bases; unmatched junction nucleotides: 2. The CDR3 runs to 15 residues. Germline CDR1 SGHNT, CDR2 YENEEA. CDR3 protein: CASSSGQGDTGELFF. As DNA, the CDR3 is TGTGCCAGCAGCTCCGGACAGGGGGACACCGGGGAGCTGTTTTTT.

This clonotype showed up many times. This rearrangement joins TRBV6-2 or TRBV6-3 to TRBJ2-2; the D is unclear. CDR1 is MNHEY, CDR2 SVGEGT, per germline. The CDR3 consists of 19 residues. V shed 7 bases and J shed 5 bases, with 29 bases lying between them. The CDR3 protein is CASIPPSPRGPPRTGELFF. CDR3 coding DNA: TGTGCCAGCATTCCACCCTCACCTCGTGGGCCCCCGAGAACCGGGGAGCTGTTTTTT.

This chain connects TRBV12-3 or TRBV12-4 to TRBJ1-5; D is possibly TRBD1 (6 bases). This CDR3 is 13 amino acids long. The V end lost 5 bases, the J end lost 6 bases, and 11 bases lay between the germline ends. CDR3 nucleotides: TGTGCCAGCAGTGCAGGGGTAGGTCAGCCCCAGCATTTT. It specifies CASSAGVGQPQHF.